This is a list of T cell receptor beta chains from one sample in a study of T cells after yellow fever vaccination. A single record per CDR3 protein comes from TCRdb applying MiXCR to the 5' RACE reads. Here the sample spans a few hundred thousand distinct CDR3 sequences, 15% to 20% being singletons. Sequences were derived from PBMCs, sampled 15 days after the yellow fever booster vaccination. These TCRs come from a man aged 25-45 years who received the YFV17D yellow fever vaccine. Each CDR3 is given with its conserved first and last residue. The D gene is left open where the match is weak. Some rows mark clone size as missing; the rest say once, few, many or name a class of expanded clone.

D gene,J gene,clone size,V gene,CDR3 protein,CDR3 DNA
TRBD1,TRBJ1-6,-,TRBV9,CASSVGQGDSPLHF,TGTGCCAGCAGCGTTGGACAGGGAGATTCACCCCTCCACTTT
-,TRBJ2-1,few,TRBV14,CASSQPRISSYNEQFF,TGTGCCAGCAGCCAACCACGGATCAGCTCCTACAATGAGCAGTTCTTC
-,TRBJ2-6,-,TRBV27,CASSSRGANVLTF,TGTGCCAGCAGTTCCCGGGGGGCCAACGTCCTGACTTTC
-,TRBJ2-7,-,TRBV28,CASSPFGDRPSQLSYEQYF,TGTGCCAGCAGCCCGTTCGGCGACAGGCCAAGCCAGTTGTCCTACGAGCAGTACTTC
TRBD2,TRBJ2-3,once,TRBV7-2,CASSSGLPADTQYF,TGTGCCAGCAGCTCGGGACTACCCGCGGATACGCAGTATTTT
-,TRBJ2-7,-,TRBV28,CASSLGTQPYEQYF,TGTGCCAGCAGTTTAGGGACCCAACCCTACGAGCAGTACTTC
TRBD2,TRBJ2-3,many,TRBV7-2,CASSLAGVTDTQYF,TGTGCCAGCAGTCTAGCGGGAGTTACAGATACGCAGTATTTT
TRBD2,TRBJ2-1,-,TRBV10-3,CAIMGGSMHNEQFF,TGTGCCATCATGGGGGGGAGTATGCACAATGAGCAGTTCTTC
-,TRBJ1-5,few,TRBV20-1,CSARLGQNQPQHF,TGCAGTGCTCGCCTGGGGCAGAATCAGCCCCAGCATTTT
-,TRBJ1-1,-,TRBV5-1,CASSFTRTGGPEAFF,TGCGCCAGCAGCTTCACGCGAACAGGAGGGCCTGAAGCTTTCTTT
-,TRBJ2-1,-,TRBV19,CASSSAARRGNEQFF,TGTGCCAGTAGCTCAGCGGCCCGGAGGGGCAATGAGCAGTTCTTC
TRBD1,TRBJ2-1,-,TRBV28,CASSSTGTGRNEQFF,TGTGCCAGCAGCTCTACCGGGACAGGGCGCAATGAGCAGTTCTTC
-,TRBJ2-7,-,TRBV5-4,CASSAGGGVPYEQYF,TGTGCCAGCAGCGCAGGAGGGGGGGTACCTTACGAGCAGTACTTC
TRBD1,TRBJ1-2,-,TRBV28,CATRGTVYTF,TGTGCCACCAGAGGGACAGTCTACACCTTC
TRBD2,TRBJ2-1,-,TRBV12-3/TRBV12-4,CASSTSGRDNEQFF,TGTGCCAGCAGTACTAGCGGGAGGGACAATGAGCAGTTCTTC
TRBD2,TRBJ2-3,few,TRBV28,CASSSRNSGSLTDTQYF,TGTGCCAGCAGTTCCCGGAATAGCGGGAGTCTGACAGATACGCAGTATTTT
-,TRBJ2-5,few,TRBV14,CASPVFQETQYF,TGTGCCAGCCCAGTTTTCCAAGAGACCCAGTACTTC
TRBD1,TRBJ2-5,-,TRBV3-1,CASSQDFKVSGGVGANSKETQYF,TGTGCCAGCAGCCAAGATTTCAAAGTTTCAGGGGGAGTGGGGGCTAACTCGAAAGAGACCCAGTACTTC
-,TRBJ2-2,few,TRBV5-6,CASQLGRFAAGELFF,TGTGCCAGCCAGCTCGGGAGATTCGCCGCCGGGGAGCTGTTTTTT
-,TRBJ1-1,few,TRBV12-3/TRBV12-4,CASRSNTEAFF,TGTGCCAGCAGAAGTAACACTGAAGCTTTCTTT
-,TRBJ1-1,few,TRBV18,CASSPDTGMNTEAFF,TGTGCCAGCTCACCGGATACAGGGATGAACACTGAAGCTTTCTTT
TRBD2,TRBJ2-7,few,TRBV7-7,CASSPTSGGGGEQYF,TGTGCCAGCAGCCCCACTAGCGGGGGTGGTGGCGAGCAGTACTTC
TRBD1,TRBJ2-3,few,TRBV5-1,CASSSYRGRTDTQYF,TGCGCCAGCAGCTCGTACAGGGGGCGCACAGATACGCAGTATTTT
-,TRBJ2-5,-,TRBV12-3/TRBV12-4,CASSFRHQETQYF,TGTGCCAGCAGTTTTAGACATCAGGAGACCCAGTACTTC
-,TRBJ1-5,-,TRBV20-1,CSATERLRAPQHF,TGCAGTGCTACTGAACGACTTCGGGCGCCCCAGCATTTT
-,TRBJ2-7,-,TRBV6-6,CASSYSNEQYF,TGTGCCAGCAGTTACTCAAACGAGCAGTACTTC
-,TRBJ2-3,-,TRBV4-3,CASSQDRLGQYTDTQYF,TGCGCCAGCAGCCAAGATCGGCTCGGCCAGTACACAGATACGCAGTATTTT
-,TRBJ2-3,few,TRBV20-1,CSASGLAGRGPDTQYF,TGCAGTGCTAGTGGTCTTGCGGGAAGGGGCCCAGATACGCAGTATTTT
-,TRBJ2-1,-,TRBV5-1,CASSLGSQGNEQFF,TGCGCCAGCAGCTTGGGATCGCAGGGCAATGAGCAGTTCTTC